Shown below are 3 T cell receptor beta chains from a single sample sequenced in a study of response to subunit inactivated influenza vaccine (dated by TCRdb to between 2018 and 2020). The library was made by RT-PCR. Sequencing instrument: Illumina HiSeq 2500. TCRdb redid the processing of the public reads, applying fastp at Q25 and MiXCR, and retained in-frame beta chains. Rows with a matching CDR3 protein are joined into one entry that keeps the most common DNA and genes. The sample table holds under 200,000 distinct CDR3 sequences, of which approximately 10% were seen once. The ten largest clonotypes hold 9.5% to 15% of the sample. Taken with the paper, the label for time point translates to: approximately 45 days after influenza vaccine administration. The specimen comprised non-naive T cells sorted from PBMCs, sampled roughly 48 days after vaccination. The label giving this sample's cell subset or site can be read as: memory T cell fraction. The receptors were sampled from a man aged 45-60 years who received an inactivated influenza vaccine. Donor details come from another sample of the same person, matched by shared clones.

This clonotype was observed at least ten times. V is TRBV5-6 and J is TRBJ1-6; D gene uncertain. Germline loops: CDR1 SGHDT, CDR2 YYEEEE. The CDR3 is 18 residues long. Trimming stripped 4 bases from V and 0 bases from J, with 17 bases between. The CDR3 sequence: CASSSIGLSSSYNSPLHF. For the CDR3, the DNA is TGTGCCAGCAGCAGTATTGGACTCTCGAGCTCCTATAATTCACCCCTCCACTTT.

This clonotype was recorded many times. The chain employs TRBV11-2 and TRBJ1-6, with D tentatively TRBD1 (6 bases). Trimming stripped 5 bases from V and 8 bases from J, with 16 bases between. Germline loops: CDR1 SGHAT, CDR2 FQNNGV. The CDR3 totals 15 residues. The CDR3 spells CASSADRSSHSPLHF. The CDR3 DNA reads TGTGCCAGCAGCGCCGACAGGAGCTCCCATTCACCCCTCCACTTT.

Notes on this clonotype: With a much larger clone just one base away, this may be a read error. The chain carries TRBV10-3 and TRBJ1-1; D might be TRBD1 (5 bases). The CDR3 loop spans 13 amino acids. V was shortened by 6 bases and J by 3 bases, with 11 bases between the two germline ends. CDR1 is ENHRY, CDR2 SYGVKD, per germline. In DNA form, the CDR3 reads TGTGCCATCAGCAGGCCCAGGGACACTGAAGCTTTCTTT. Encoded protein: CAISRPRDTEAFF.